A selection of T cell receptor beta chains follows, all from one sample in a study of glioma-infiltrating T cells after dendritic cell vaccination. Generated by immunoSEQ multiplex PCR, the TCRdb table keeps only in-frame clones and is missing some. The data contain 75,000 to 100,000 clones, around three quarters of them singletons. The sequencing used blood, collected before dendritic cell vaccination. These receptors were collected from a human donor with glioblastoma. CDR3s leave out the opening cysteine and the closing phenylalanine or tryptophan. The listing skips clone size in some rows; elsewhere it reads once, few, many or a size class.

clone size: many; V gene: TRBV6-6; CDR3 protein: ASSYLTGQTEAF
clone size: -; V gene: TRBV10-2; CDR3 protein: ASSDRGINVLSPQH
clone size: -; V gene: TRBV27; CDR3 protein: ASSFVTGVNTGELF
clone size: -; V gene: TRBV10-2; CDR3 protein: ASSETGYGYT
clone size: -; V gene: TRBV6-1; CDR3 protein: ASWIGSSYNEQF
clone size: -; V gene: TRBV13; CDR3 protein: ASSWGQSYEQY
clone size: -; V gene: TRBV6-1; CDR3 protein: ASREINTGELF
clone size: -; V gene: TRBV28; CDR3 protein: ASSLFRQGINQPQH
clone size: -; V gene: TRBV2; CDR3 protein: ASRAGQGLDGYT
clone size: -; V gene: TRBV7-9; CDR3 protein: ASSPSGGFSSYEQY
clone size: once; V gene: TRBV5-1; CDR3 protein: ASSPMQGISGNTIY
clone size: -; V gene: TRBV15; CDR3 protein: ATSRDLAPVNYGYT
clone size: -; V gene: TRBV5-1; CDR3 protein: ASSLSGGAKYYEQY
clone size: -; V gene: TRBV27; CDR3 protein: ASSFLGLAGSSYNEQF
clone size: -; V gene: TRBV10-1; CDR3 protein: ASSESGQGLEEQY
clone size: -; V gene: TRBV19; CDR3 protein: ASSSRGRGGANVLT
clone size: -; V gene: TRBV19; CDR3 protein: ASSMTTDNYGYT
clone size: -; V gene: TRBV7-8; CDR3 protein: ASSRGDRANSPLH
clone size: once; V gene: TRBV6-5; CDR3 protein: ASRTGGLFSYEQY
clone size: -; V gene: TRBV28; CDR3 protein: ASSSHGQNYGYT
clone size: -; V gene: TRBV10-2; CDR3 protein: ASSGSGVTDTQY
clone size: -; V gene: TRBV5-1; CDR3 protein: ASSLEAGGSSGYT
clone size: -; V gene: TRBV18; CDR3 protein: ASSPRQLASGSSYEQY
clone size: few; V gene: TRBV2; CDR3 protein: ASSYREIGNTIY
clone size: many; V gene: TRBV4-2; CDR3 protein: ASSQDSPYEQY
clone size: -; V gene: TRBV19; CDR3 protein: ASSPTGDQPQH
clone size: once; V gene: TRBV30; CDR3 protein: AWSVRGGIETQY
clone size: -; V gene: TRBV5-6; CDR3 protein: ASSLYGEQF
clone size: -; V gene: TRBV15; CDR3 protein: ATSTARTSRIDEQF
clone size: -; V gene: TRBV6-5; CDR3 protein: ASSPRITNTGELF
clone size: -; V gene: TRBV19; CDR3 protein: ASSQVILRQVGNEKLF
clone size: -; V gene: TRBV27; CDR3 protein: ASSLPTDTQY
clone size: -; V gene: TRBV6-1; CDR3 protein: ASSEYGREDTEAF
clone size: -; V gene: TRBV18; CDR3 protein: ASSPPSVSTEAF
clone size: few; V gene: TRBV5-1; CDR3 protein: ASSLLPGQTSGNTIY
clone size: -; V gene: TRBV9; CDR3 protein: ASSAGFYGYT
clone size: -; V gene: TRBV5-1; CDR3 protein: ASSLEEGGYTEAF
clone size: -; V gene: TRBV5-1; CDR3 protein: ASSLGQREAF
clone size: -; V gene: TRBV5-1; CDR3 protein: ASSLGTILAGEEETQY
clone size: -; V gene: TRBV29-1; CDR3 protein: SVRTDSNQPQH
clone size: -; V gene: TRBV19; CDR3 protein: ASGGGIRQPQH
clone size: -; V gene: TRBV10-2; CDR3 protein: ASRSNRGGTEAF
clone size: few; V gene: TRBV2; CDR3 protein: ASRGLKEQY
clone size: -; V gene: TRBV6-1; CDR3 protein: AIQGQSNQPQH
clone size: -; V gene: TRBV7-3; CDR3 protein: ASSPGLAGDTQY
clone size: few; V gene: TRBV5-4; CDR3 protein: ASSLYGLEMSSGGDYT
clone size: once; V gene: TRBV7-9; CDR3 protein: ASSNLQGRHTEAF
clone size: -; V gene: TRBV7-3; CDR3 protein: ASSPRLAETDTQY
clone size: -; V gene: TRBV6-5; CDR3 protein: ASSYNSGLGTEAF
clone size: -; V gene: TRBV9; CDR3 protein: ASSTGLADYNEQF
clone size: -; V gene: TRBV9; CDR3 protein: ASGGKGAGYT
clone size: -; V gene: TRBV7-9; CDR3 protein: ASSLESGGGQETQY
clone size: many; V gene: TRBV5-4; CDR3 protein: ASSLGGQPFYEQY
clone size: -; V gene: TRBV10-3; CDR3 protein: AISTGDRGHEQY
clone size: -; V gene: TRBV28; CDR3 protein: ASEGVQGSSGNTIY
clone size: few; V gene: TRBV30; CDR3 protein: AWSGDRVSVSEKLF
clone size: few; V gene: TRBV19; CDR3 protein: ASSHTRGVVNYGYT
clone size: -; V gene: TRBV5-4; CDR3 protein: ATTDPGGLNTEAF
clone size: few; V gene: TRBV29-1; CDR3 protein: SVGGMTASGANVLT
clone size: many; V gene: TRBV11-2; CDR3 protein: ASSLVRGWNYGYT